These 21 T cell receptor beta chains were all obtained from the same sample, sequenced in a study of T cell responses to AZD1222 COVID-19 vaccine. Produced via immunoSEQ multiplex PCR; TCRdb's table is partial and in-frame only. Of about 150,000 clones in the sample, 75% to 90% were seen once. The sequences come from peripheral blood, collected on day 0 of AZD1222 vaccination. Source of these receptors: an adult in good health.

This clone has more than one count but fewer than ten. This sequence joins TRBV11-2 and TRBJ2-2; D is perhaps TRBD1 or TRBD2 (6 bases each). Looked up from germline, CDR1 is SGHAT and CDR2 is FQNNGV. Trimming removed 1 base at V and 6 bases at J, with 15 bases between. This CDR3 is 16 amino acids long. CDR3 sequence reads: CASSLGATGRSGELFF. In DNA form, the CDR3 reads TGTGCCAGCAGCTTAGGGGCCACAGGGAGGTCCGGGGAGCTGTTTTTT.

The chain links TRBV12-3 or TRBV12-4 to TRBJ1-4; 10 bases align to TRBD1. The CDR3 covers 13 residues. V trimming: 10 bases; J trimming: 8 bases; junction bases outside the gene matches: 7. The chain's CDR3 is CATTGTGEEKLFF. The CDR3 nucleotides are TGTGCCACTACCGGGACAGGGGAGGAAAAACTGTTTTTT.

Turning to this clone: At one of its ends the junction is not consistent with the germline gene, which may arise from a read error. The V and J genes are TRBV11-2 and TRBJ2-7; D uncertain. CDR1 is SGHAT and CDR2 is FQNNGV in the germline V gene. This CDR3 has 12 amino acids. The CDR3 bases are TGTGCCAGCAGCCTCTCAGCATCGGACCCTGGCTTC. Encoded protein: CASSLSASDPGF. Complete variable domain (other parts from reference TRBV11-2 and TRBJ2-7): EAGVAQSPRYKIIEKRQSVAFWCNPISGHATLYWYQQILGQGPKLLIQFQNNGVVDDSQLPKDRFSAERLKGVDSTLKIQPAKLEDSAVYLCASSLSASDPGFGPGTRLTVT.

The CDR3 DNA is TGTGCCAGCAGAACACAGGTCGGTGGGGCCAACGTCCTGACTTTC. The encoded protein is CASRTQVGGANVLTF. V gene TRBV6-6 combines with J gene TRBJ2-6, with D possibly TRBD1 on 5 matching bases. The CDR3 loop spans 15 amino acids. Germline loops: CDR1 MNHNY, CDR2 SVGAGI (reference sequence). Trimming took 6 bases from V and 3 from J, leaving 12 bases between them.

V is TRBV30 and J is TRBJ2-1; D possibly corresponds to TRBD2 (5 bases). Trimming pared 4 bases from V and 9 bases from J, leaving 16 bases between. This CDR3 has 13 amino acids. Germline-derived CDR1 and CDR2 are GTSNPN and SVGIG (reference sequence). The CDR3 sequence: CAWKLGPAFEQFF. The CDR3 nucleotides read TGTGCCTGGAAACTAGGTCCGGCCTTTGAGCAGTTCTTC.

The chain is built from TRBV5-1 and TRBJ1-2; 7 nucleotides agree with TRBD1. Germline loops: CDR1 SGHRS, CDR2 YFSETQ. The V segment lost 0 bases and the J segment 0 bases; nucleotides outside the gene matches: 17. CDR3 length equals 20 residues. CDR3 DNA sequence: TGCGCCAGCAGCTTGGCTCCCCAGAGGACAGGTCTTCTAACTAACTATGGCTACACCTTC. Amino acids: CASSLAPQRTGLLTNYGYTF.

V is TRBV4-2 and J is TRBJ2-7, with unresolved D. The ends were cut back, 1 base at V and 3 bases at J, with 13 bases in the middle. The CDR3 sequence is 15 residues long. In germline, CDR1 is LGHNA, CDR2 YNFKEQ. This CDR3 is CASSQGRTGFYEQYF. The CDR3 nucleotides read TGTGCCAGCAGCCAAGGACGGACCGGGTTCTACGAGCAGTACTTC.

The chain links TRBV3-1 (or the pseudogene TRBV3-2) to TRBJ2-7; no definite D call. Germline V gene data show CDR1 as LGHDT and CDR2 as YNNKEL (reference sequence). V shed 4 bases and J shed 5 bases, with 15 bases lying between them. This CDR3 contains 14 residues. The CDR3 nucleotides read TGTGCCAGCAGCCGCCGATCGGTTGCGGACGAGCAGTACTTC. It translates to CASSRRSVADEQYF.

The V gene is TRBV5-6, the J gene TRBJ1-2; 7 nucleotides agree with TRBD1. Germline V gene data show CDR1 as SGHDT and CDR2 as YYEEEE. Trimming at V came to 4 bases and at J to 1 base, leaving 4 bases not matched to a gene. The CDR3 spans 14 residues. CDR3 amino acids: CASSRGQLNYGYTF. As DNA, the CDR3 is TGTGCCAGCAGCAGGGGACAGCTTAACTATGGCTACACCTTC.

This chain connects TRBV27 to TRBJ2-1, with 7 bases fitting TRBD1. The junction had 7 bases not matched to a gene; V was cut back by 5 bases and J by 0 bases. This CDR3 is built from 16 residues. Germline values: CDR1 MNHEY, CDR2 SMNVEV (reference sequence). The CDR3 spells CASSRPTGSSYNEQFF. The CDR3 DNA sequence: TGTGCCAGCAGTCGACCGACAGGGAGCTCCTACAATGAGCAGTTCTTC.

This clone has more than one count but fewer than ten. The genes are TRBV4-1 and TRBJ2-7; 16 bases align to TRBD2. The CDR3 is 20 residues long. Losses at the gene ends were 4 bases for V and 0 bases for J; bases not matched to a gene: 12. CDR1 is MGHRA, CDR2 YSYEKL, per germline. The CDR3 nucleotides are TGCGCCAGCAGCCGACCAACCGGGACTAGCGGGAGGGCCAACTCCTACGAGCAGTACTTC. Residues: CASSRPTGTSGRANSYEQYF.

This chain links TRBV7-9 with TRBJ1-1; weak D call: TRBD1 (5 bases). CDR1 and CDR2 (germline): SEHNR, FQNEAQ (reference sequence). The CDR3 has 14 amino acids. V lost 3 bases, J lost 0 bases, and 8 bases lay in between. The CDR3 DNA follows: TGTGCCAGCAGCTTCTCGGGGGTGAACACTGAAGCTTTCTTT. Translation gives CASSFSGVNTEAFF.

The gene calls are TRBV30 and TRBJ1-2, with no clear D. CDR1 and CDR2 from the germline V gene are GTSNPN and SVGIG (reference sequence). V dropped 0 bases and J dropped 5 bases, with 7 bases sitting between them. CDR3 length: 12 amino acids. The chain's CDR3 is CAWSVQWYGYTF. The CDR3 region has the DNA TGTGCCTGGAGTGTACAATGGTATGGCTACACCTTC.

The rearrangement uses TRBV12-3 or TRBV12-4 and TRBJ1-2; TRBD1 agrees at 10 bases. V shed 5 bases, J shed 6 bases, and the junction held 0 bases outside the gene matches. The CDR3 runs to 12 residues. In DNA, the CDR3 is TGTGCCAGCAGTGGGACAGGGGATGGCTACACCTTC. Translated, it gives CASSGTGDGYTF.

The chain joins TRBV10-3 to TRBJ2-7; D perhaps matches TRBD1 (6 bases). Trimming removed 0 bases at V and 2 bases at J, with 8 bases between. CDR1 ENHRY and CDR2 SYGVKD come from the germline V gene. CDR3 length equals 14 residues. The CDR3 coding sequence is TGTGCCATCAGTGAGTCTGGGGGCACCTACGAGCAGTACTTC. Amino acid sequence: CAISESGGTYEQYF.

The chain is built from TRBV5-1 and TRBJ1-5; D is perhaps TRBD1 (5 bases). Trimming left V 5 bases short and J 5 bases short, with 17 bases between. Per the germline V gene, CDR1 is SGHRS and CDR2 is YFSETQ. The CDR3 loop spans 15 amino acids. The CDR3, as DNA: TGCGCCAGCAGAACCCGGCCGGGGCCGGATCAGCCCCAGCATTTT. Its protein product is CASRTRPGPDQPQHF.

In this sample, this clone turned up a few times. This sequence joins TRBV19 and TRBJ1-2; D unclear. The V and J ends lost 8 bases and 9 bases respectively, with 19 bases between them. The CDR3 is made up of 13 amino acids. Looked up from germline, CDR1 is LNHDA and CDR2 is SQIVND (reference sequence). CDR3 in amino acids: CASLSSGLSSYTF. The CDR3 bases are TGTGCCAGTCTCTCCTCCGGGCTTTCGAGCTACACCTTC.

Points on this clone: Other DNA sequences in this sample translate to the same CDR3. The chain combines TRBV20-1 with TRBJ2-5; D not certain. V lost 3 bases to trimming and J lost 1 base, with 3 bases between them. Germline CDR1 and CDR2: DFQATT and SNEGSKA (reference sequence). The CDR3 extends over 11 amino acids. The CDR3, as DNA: TGCAGTGCTAGGTTCCAAGAGACCCAGTACTTC. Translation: CSARFQETQYF.

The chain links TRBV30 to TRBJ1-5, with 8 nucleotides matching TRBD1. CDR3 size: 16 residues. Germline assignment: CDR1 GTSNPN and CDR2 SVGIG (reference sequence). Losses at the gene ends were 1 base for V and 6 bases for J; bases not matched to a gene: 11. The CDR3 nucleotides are TGTGCCTGGAGTGATGCTTCCCGGGACAGGAGTCAGCCCCAGCATTTT. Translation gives CAWSDASRDRSQPQHF. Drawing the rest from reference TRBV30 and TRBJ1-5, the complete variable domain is SQTIHQWPATLVQPVGSPLSLECTVEGTSNPNLYWYRQAAGRGLQLLFYSVGIGQISSEVPQNLSASRPQDRQFILSSKKLLLSDSGFYLCAWSDASRDRSQPQHFGDGTRLSIL.

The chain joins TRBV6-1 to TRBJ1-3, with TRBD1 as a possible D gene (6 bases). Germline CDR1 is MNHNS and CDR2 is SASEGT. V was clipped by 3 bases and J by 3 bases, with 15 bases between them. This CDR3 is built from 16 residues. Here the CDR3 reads CASSEHRVADGNTIYF. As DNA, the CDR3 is TGTGCCAGCAGTGAGCACAGGGTGGCTGATGGAAACACCATATATTTT.

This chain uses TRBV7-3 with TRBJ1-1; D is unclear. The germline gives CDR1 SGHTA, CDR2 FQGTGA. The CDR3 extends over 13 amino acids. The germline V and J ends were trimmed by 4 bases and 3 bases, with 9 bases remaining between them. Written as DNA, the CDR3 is TGTGCCAGCAGCTCCGACCGGGACACTGAAGCTTTCTTT. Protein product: CASSSDRDTEAFF.